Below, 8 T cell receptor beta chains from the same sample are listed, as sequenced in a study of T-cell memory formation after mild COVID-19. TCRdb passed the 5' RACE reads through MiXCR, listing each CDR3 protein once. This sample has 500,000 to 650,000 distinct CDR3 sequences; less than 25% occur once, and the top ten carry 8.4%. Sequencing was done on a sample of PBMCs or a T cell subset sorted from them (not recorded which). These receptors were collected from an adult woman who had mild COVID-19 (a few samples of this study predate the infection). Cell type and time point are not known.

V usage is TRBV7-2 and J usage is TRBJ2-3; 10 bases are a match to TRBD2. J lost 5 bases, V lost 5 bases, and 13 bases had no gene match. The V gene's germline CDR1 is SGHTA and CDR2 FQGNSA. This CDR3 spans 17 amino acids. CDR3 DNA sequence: TGTGCCAGCAGCCCGCGGGAGCGGGAGGGTCAAAGAGATACGCAGTATTTT. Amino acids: CASSPREREGQRDTQYF.

The CDR3 sequence is CSGSAWSAQETQYF. In DNA, the CDR3 is TGCAGTGGGAGCGCCTGGTCGGCCCAAGAGACCCAGTACTTC. The chain is built from TRBV20-1 and TRBJ2-5; D is unclear. Germline V gene sequence: CDR1 DFQATT, CDR2 SNEGSKA (reference sequence). The CDR3 contains 14 residues. Trimming removed 7 bases from V and 1 base from J, with 16 bases in between.

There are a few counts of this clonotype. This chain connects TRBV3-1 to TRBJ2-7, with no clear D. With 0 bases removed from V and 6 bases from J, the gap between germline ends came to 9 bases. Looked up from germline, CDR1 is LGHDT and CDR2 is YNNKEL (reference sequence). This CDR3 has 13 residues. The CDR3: CASSQDHGREQYF. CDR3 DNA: TGTGCCAGCAGCCAAGATCACGGACGCGAGCAGTACTTC.

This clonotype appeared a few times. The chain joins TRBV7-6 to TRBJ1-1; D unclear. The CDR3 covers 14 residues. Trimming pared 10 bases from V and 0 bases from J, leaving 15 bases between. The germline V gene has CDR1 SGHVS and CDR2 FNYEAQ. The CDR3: CATTEARMNTEAFF. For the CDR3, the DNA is TGTGCCACCACAGAAGCTAGGATGAACACTGAAGCTTTCTTT.

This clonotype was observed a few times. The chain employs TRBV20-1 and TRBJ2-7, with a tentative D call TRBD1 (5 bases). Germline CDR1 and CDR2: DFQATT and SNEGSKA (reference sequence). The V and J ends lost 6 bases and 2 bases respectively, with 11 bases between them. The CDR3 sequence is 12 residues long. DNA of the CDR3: TGCAGTGCACTCAGGGTTCCCTACGAGCAGTACTTC. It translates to CSALRVPYEQYF.

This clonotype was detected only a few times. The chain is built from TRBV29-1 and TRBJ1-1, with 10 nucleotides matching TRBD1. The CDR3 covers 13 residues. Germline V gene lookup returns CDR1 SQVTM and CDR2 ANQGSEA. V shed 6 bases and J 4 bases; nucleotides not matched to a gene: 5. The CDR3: CSVGTGEGTEAFF. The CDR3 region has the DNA TGCAGCGTAGGGACAGGGGAAGGCACTGAAGCTTTCTTT.

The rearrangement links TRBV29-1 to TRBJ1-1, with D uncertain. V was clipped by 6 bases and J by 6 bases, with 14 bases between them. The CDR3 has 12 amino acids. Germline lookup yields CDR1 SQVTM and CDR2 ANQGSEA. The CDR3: CSVMVDGAEAFF. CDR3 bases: TGCAGCGTGATGGTGGACGGCGCTGAAGCTTTCTTT.

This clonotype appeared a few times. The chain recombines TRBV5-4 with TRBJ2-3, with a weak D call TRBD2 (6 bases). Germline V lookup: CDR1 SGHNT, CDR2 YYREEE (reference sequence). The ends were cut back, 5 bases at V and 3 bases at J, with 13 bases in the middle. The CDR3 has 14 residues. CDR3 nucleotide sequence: TGTGCCAGCAGGGCGGGACGAGGGACAGATACGCAGTATTTT. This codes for CASRAGRGTDTQYF. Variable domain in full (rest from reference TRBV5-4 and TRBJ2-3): ETGVTQSPTHLIKTRGQQVTLRCSSQSGHNTVSWYQQALGQGPQFIFQYYREEENGRGNFPPRFSGLQFPNYSSELNVNALELDDSALYLCASRAGRGTDTQYFGPGTRLTVL.